These 9 T cell receptor beta chains were all obtained from the same sample, sequenced in a study of cytomegalovirus exposure and HLA in healthy donors. Primers included in the PCR were 60 Vbeta and 13 Jbeta primers. Sequenced by immunoSEQ multiplex PCR; TCRdb stores in-frame clones only, minus some. Seen here are 200,000 to 250,000 clones, over 70% observed once, and the top ten hold roughly 2.5%. Material: PBMCs. All receptors derive from a woman in her sixties in good health and CMV-seropositive.

The chain employs TRBV20-1 and TRBJ1-5, with D unclear. CDR1 DFQATT and CDR2 SNEGSKA come from the germline V gene (reference sequence). Trimming shortened V by 2 bases and J by 8 bases, and 7 bases separated the two germline ends. This CDR3 has 11 amino acids. CDR3 loop: CSARQAEPQHF. CDR3 DNA sequence: TGCAGTGCTAGACAAGCCGAGCCCCAGCATTTT.

This clone showed up just once. The chain combines TRBV7-3 with TRBJ1-2; D is possibly TRBD1 (6 bases). CDR1 and CDR2 (germline): SGHTA, FQGTGA. The CDR3 contains 13 residues. Trimming cost V 8 bases and J 8 bases, with 18 bases left between them. CDR3 sequence reads: CASGRVEGQGYTF. The CDR3 bases are TGTGCCAGCGGACGGGTCGAGGGACAAGGCTACACCTTC.

This chain links TRBV7-9 with TRBJ2-7; TRBD2 aligns across 16 bases. With V trimmed by 5 bases and J by 4 bases, 14 bases remained unmatched. The CDR3 spans 19 residues. CDR1 and CDR2 from the germline V gene are SEHNR and FQNEAQ (reference sequence). CDR3 DNA: TGTGCCAGCAGCCCCCGGCCCGGGACTAGCGGGAGGGCCGGGTACGAGCAGTACTTC. This translates into CASSPRPGTSGRAGYEQYF.

The chain has TRBV7-6 and TRBJ2-2; 13 bases are shared with TRBD2. The J segment lost 8 bases and the V segment lost 4 bases, leaving 13 bases of the junction unmatched. This CDR3 contains 18 residues. Germline V CDR1 and CDR2: SGHVS, FNYEAQ. CDR3 sequence reads: CASSSRPGLAGDAGELFF. CDR3 nucleotide sequence: TGTGCCAGCAGCTCAAGACCCGGACTAGCGGGAGATGCTGGGGAGCTGTTTTTT.

The chain combines TRBV30 with TRBJ2-7; 8 bases agree with TRBD2. This CDR3 spans 14 amino acids. After removal of 4 bases from V and 3 bases from J, the junction contained 8 bases not matched to a gene. CDR1 and CDR2 from the germline V gene are GTSNPN and SVGIG (reference sequence). The CDR3: CAWTRGGPLYEQYF. The CDR3 DNA reads as TGTGCCTGGACCCGGGGGGGACCACTCTACGAGCAGTACTTC.

V gene TRBV7-2 combines with J gene TRBJ2-3, with 7 nucleotides matching TRBD1. J gave up 8 bases and V 5 bases, and 10 bases lay outside the gene matches. The CDR3 consists of 14 residues. Germline CDR1 SGHTA, CDR2 FQGNSA. In DNA form, the CDR3 reads TGTGCCAGCAGCGCAAGAGAGGGGGCAGGTACGCAGTATTTT. Its protein product is CASSAREGAGTQYF.

V gene TRBV5-1 combines with J gene TRBJ1-2; 9 bases are shared with TRBD1. V lost 4 bases to trimming and J lost 11 bases; unmatched junction nucleotides: 3. The CDR3 consists of 11 residues. CDR1 and CDR2 from the germline V gene are SGHRS and YFSETQ. The DNA of the CDR3 is TGCGCCAGCAGCCCAGGACAGGGGTACACCTTC. Translation gives CASSPGQGYTF.

This clone was counted between two and nine times. V is TRBV10-3 and J is TRBJ2-1; 7 positions match TRBD2. V dropped 2 bases and J dropped 4; count of bases not matched to a gene: 20. The CDR3 runs 20 residues. Germline lookup yields CDR1 ENHRY and CDR2 SYGVKD. The CDR3: CAISEPRGTIGGQGYNEQFF. CDR3 DNA: TGTGCCATCAGTGAGCCCCGGGGGACTATAGGTGGGCAGGGATACAATGAGCAGTTCTTC.

J is TRBJ1-6 and V is TRBV9; D uncertain. V was trimmed by 2 bases and J by 10 bases, leaving 10 bases between them. Looked up from germline, CDR1 is SGDLS and CDR2 is YYNGEE. This CDR3 spans 13 amino acids. The CDR3 DNA is TGTGCCAGCAGCGTGACACGCGGGTCACCCCTCCACTTT. Translating it yields CASSVTRGSPLHF.